This T cell receptor beta chain is drawn from a study of OX40 agonist ivuxolimab in advanced cancers. About the study: A mean age of roughly 60 years, range roughly 20 to 79, was recorded, and approximately 85% were male.

With V trimmed by 3 bases and J by 5 bases, 12 bases remained unmatched. Germline V gives CDR1 KGHSH, CDR2 LQKENI. This CDR3 spans 16 amino acids. The data were produced by immunoSEQ multiplex PCR, yet TCRdb's version contains in-frame clones alone and is incomplete. The data hold approximately 60,000 clones, with approximately 80% observed a single time. General study points: The antigen specificity of the peripheral T cells (those that were expanded) was not determined.

In regard to this clone: Its target is unknown.

The gene calls are TRBV18 and TRBJ2-7; TRBD1 matches at 8 bases. The specimen was CD4+ or CD8+ T cells sorted from blood, collected in a trial of the OX40 agonist ivuxolimab. This TCR came from an adult with an advanced solid tumor such as melanoma, head and neck, liver or kidney cancer. CDR3 amino acids: CASSPPARQGTNEQYF. The DNA for the CDR3 is TGTGCCAGCTCACCTCCAGCGAGACAGGGGACCAACGAGCAGTACTTC.